These 14 T cell receptor beta chains originate from one sample sequenced in a study of blood T cell repertoires in COVID-19. Using immunoSEQ multiplex PCR, the repertoire was profiled, and TCRdb retains in-frame clones only, with some absent. Of about 90,000 clones in the sample, roughly 90% are singletons; the top ten hold around 2.9%. Sequencing input: peripheral blood. Receptors were obtained from a man between 45 and 60 years old with COVID-19, enrolled during active disease.

This chain uses TRBV28 with TRBJ2-5, with 9 bases matching TRBD1. J lost 11 bases, V lost 5 bases, and 6 bases had no gene match. The germline V gene has CDR1 MDHEN and CDR2 SYDVKM. The CDR3 length is 12 residues. In nucleotides, the CDR3 is TGTGCCAGCAGTACCTGGACAGGGGTTCAGTACTTC. It specifies CASSTWTGVQYF.

The V call is TRBV18, the J call TRBJ2-1; TRBD1 agrees at 8 bases. Germline V gene data show CDR1 as KGHSH and CDR2 as LQKENI. V gave up 5 bases and J gave up 7 bases; unmatched junction bases: 4. The length of the CDR3 is 13 residues. CDR3 bases: TGTGCCAGCTCAGCCCGGGACAGGAATGAGCAGTTCTTC. Its translation is CASSARDRNEQFF.

V is TRBV10-3 and J is TRBJ1-2, with 9 bases aligning to TRBD1. Germline CDR1 and CDR2: ENHRY and SYGVKD. V lost 3 bases to trimming and J lost 0 bases; unmatched junction nucleotides: 8. This CDR3 region has 17 residues. The CDR3 loop is CAISERQGDLANYGYTF. Written as DNA, the CDR3 is TGTGCCATCAGTGAAAGACAGGGGGATCTAGCTAACTATGGCTACACCTTC.

The chain employs TRBV7-9 and TRBJ1-2; 11 bases map to TRBD1. Germline values: CDR1 SEHNR, CDR2 FQNEAQ (reference sequence). V gave up 5 bases and J gave up 8 bases; unmatched junction bases: 4. The length of the CDR3 is 13 residues. The CDR3 DNA is TGTGCCAGCAGCCAGGGACAGGGGGAAGGCTACACCTTC. Protein product: CASSQGQGEGYTF.

V usage is TRBV7-3 and J usage is TRBJ1-6; TRBD1 is a possible D gene (5 bases). Germline CDR1 reads SGHTA; CDR2 reads FQGTGA. This CDR3 is built from 13 residues. Trimming left V 6 bases short and J 10 bases short, with 13 bases between. Written as DNA, the CDR3 is TGTGCCAGCAGTCCTGACAGAGCGTCACCCCTCCACTTT. Protein product: CASSPDRASPLHF.

V gene TRBV30 combines with J gene TRBJ1-1, with 7 positions matching TRBD1. In germline, CDR1 is GTSNPN, CDR2 SVGIG (reference sequence). V lost 5 bases and J lost 10; bases outside the gene matches: 13. This CDR3 spans 13 amino acids. The CDR3 DNA follows: TGTGCCTGGGGACAGGCCATACAACGGGGAGCTTTCTTT. Translating gives CAWGQAIQRGAFF.

The chain uses TRBV4-3 and TRBJ2-1; 7 bases align to TRBD1. The CDR3 loop spans 12 amino acids. Trimming cost V 4 bases and J 9 bases; bases outside gene matches: 3. In germline, CDR1 is LGHNA, CDR2 YSLEER. The CDR3 DNA sequence: TGCGCCAGCAGCCCGACAGGGTTTGAGCAGTTCTTC. Protein: CASSPTGFEQFF.

This clone was seen at least ten times. The chain combines TRBV21-1 with TRBJ2-1; the table names TRBD2, a call not compared with the DNA. TRBV21-1 is marked as a pseudogene. The CDR3 runs to 16 residues. CDR3 coding DNA: TGTGCCAGCAGCAAAGTGCGGCGAGAAACCTACAATGAGCAGTTCTTC. It translates to CASSKVRRETYNEQFF.

The V and J genes are TRBV2 and TRBJ2-1, with 7 bases identical to TRBD2. This CDR3 is built from 15 residues. Trimming removed 6 bases from V and 3 bases from J; junction bases left unmatched: 8. The germline V gene has CDR1 SNHLY and CDR2 FYNNEI. The CDR3 reads CASSRDYSNYNEQFF. CDR3 DNA: TGTGCCAGCAGCAGGGACTACTCAAACTACAATGAGCAGTTCTTC.

This chain connects TRBV6-5 to TRBJ2-1; D call uncertain. The germline V gene has CDR1 MNHEY and CDR2 SVGAGI. This CDR3 spans 12 amino acids. V lost 6 bases to trimming and J lost 6 bases, with 9 bases between them. The CDR3 protein is CASSLPGNEQFF. The CDR3 DNA follows: TGTGCCAGCAGCCTACCGGGCAATGAGCAGTTCTTC.

This sequence joins TRBV9 and TRBJ1-6, with 9 bases that match TRBD1. The J segment lost 12 bases and the V segment lost 3 bases, leaving 16 bases of the junction unmatched. This CDR3 has 17 residues. Germline values: CDR1 SGDLS, CDR2 YYNGEE. The CDR3 region is CASSAGTGISKGGPLHF. The CDR3 nucleotides read TGTGCCAGCAGCGCCGGGACAGGGATAAGTAAGGGGGGACCCCTCCACTTT.

The chain uses TRBV7-8 and TRBJ2-5; perhaps TRBD2 as D (5 bases). CDR1 and CDR2 (germline): SGHVS, FQNEAQ. CDR3 length: 13 residues. V lost 5 bases and J 5 bases, leaving 12 bases between the germline ends. In DNA form, the CDR3 reads TGTGCCAGCAGCGGCCTACTAGGGGAGACCCAGTACTTC. Amino acid sequence: CASSGLLGETQYF.

This chain connects TRBV6-5 to TRBJ1-4; 9 bases agree with TRBD1. CDR1 MNHEY and CDR2 SVGAGI come from the germline V gene. V lost 8 bases, J lost 10 bases, and 11 bases stayed unmatched. The CDR3 loop spans 14 amino acids. The CDR3 here is CASGSGTGNLKLFF. The CDR3 DNA reads as TGTGCCAGCGGTTCCGGGACAGGGAATCTAAAACTGTTTTTT.

This chain links TRBV7-3 with TRBJ2-3; 8 bases are shared with TRBD2. The CDR3 spans 16 residues. Trimming cost V 5 bases and J 6 bases; bases outside gene matches: 13. Per the germline V gene, CDR1 is SGHTA and CDR2 is FQGTGA. Written as DNA, the CDR3 is TGTGCCAGCAGCCCCCTGGGCGGGGGGCTTCGGGATACGCAGTATTTT. Protein: CASSPLGGGLRDTQYF. Complete variable domain (other parts from reference TRBV7-3 and TRBJ2-3): GAGVSQTPSNKVTEKGKYVELRCDPISGHTALYWYRQSLGQGPEFLIYFQGTGAADDSGLPNDRFFAVRPEGSVSTLKIQRTERGDSAVYLCASSPLGGGLRDTQYFGPGTRLTVL.